The 27 T cell receptor beta chains listed next were all sequenced from one sample in a study of blood T cell repertoires in COVID-19. TCRdb's table, derived via immunoSEQ multiplex PCR, lists solely in-frame clones and lacks some. The profile shows some 90,000 clones, around 90% of them singletons. The sample was peripheral blood. These TCRs come from an elderly woman with active or convalescent COVID-19.

The CDR3 loop reads CASSLVYQSYEQYF. The CDR3 nucleotides are TGTGCCAGCAGCTTAGTTTACCAGTCCTACGAGCAGTACTTC. The genes are TRBV11-1 and TRBJ2-7, with unresolved D. Germline CDR1 SGHAT, CDR2 FQDESV (reference sequence). CDR3 length: 14 residues. V gave up 1 base and J gave up 1 base, with 8 bases separating them. The full variable domain, completed using reference TRBV11-1 and TRBJ2-7, is EAEVAQSPRYKITEKSQAVAFWCDPISGHATLYWYRQILGQGPELLVQFQDESVVDDSQLPKDRFSAERLKGVDSTLKIQPAELGDSAMYLCASSLVYQSYEQYFGPGTRLTVT.

This rearrangement joins TRBV3-1 (or the pseudogene TRBV3-2) to TRBJ2-5; tentatively, D is TRBD2 (6 bases). Between the trimmed V and J ends, which lost 2 bases and 5 bases, there was a span of 9 bases. CDR3 length: 13 residues. CDR1 is LGHDT, CDR2 YNNKEL, per germline (reference sequence). CDR3 bases: TGTGCCAGCAGCCAATGGGGGGAGGAGACCCAGTACTTC. It encodes CASSQWGEETQYF.

V gene TRBV6-5 combines with J gene TRBJ1-1, with D possibly being TRBD1 (6 bases). The V end lost 6 bases, the J end lost 6 bases, and 14 bases lay between the germline ends. This CDR3 region has 13 residues. From germline, CDR1 is MNHEY and CDR2 SVGAGI. DNA of the CDR3: TGTGCCAGCAGCCAGGTTAGGGGGTCTGAAGCTTTCTTT. This encodes CASSQVRGSEAFF.

This rearrangement joins TRBV4-1 to TRBJ1-2; 8 bases are a match to TRBD1. V lost 0 bases, J lost 7 bases, and 4 bases stayed unmatched. Per the germline V gene, CDR1 is MGHRA and CDR2 is YSYEKL. CDR3 length: 14 amino acids. CDR3 sequence: CASSQEGRGPGYTF. CDR3 DNA: TGCGCCAGCAGCCAAGAAGGCAGGGGGCCTGGCTACACCTTC.

The V and J genes are TRBV19 and TRBJ1-6; 9 bases are shared with TRBD1. The CDR3 loop spans 15 amino acids. Germline-derived CDR1 and CDR2 are LNHDA and SQIVND (reference sequence). The trim removed 5 bases at V and 7 bases at J, leaving 6 bases unmatched. CDR3 protein: CASSSRQGGNSPLHF. The CDR3 nucleotides read TGTGCCAGTAGTTCACGACAGGGGGGAAATTCACCCCTCCACTTT. Based on the CDR3 plus reference TRBV19 and TRBJ1-6, the full variable domain is DGGITQSPKYLFRKEGQNVTLSCEQNLNHDAMYWYRQDPGQGLRLIYYSQIVNDFQKGDIAEGYSVSREKKESFPLTVTSAQKNPTAFYLCASSSRQGGNSPLHFGNGTRLTVT.

The chain carries TRBV29-1 and TRBJ2-2; 8 nucleotides match TRBD1. CDR1 and CDR2 (germline): SQVTM, ANQGSEA. V shed 5 bases, J shed 5 bases, and the junction held 7 bases outside the gene matches. The length of the CDR3 is 14 residues. The DNA for the CDR3 is TGCAGCGTTATAACAGGGGGAAATACCGGGGAGCTGTTTTTT. It translates to CSVITGGNTGELFF.

V gene TRBV29-1 combines with J gene TRBJ2-7, with D possibly TRBD1 on 6 matching bases. Germline CDR1 reads SQVTM; CDR2 reads ANQGSEA. V was clipped by 7 bases and J by 6 bases, with 13 bases between them. The length of the CDR3 is 11 residues. CDR3 DNA sequence: TGCAGCGCAATACAGGGAATCGAGCAGTACTTC. This translates into CSAIQGIEQYF.

The chain combines TRBV6-2 or TRBV6-3 with TRBJ2-1, with TRBD2 matching 11 bases. Looked up from germline, CDR1 is MNHEY and CDR2 is SVGEGT. V lost 0 bases, J lost 2 bases, and 9 bases stayed unmatched. The CDR3 has 19 amino acids. The CDR3 nucleotides read TGTGCCAGCAGTTACTCCCTGGGACTAGCGGAGGGGGCCTACAATGAGCAGTTCTTC. It specifies CASSYSLGLAEGAYNEQFF.

The chain joins TRBV28 to TRBJ1-2, with D possibly being TRBD1 (5 bases). Germline V lookup: CDR1 MDHEN, CDR2 SYDVKM. The CDR3 has 15 amino acids. The V gene lost 7 bases and the J gene lost 6 bases, with 21 bases spanning the gap. The CDR3 loop reads CASMGKGAGVNGYTF. Here the CDR3 DNA reads TGTGCCAGCATGGGTAAAGGGGCTGGGGTAAATGGCTACACCTTC.

This clone was detected a few times. The chain recombines TRBV11-2 with TRBJ2-4, with D possibly being TRBD2 (6 bases). The CDR3 has 14 amino acids. Germline-derived CDR1 and CDR2 are SGHAT and FQNNGV. V dropped 4 bases and J dropped 7 bases, with 14 bases sitting between them. The CDR3 reads CASSSSPGENIQYF. CDR3 DNA: TGTGCCAGCAGCTCTTCGCCGGGAGAGAACATTCAGTACTTC.

The chain has TRBV6-5 and TRBJ1-2; 9 bases are shared with TRBD1. Germline V gene sequence: CDR1 MNHEY, CDR2 SVGAGI. V lost 6 bases to trimming and J lost 5 bases; unmatched junction nucleotides: 10. The CDR3 covers 15 residues. The CDR3 coding sequence is TGTGCCAGCAGGTGGGACAGGGCGACTATGTATGGCTACACCTTC. Translating gives CASRWDRATMYGYTF.

CDR3 amino acids: CASSVRHSTDTQYF. The CDR3 nucleotides read TGTGCCAGCAGCGTAAGACATAGCACAGATACGCAGTATTTT. The chain has TRBV9 and TRBJ2-3; D is unclear. Trimming cost V 1 base and J 0 bases, with 6 bases left between them. The CDR3 spans 14 residues. Germline lookup yields CDR1 SGDLS and CDR2 YYNGEE.

The CDR3 spells CASSTLFAAGLETQYF. The CDR3 DNA is TGTGCCAGCAGTACCCTGTTTGCAGCGGGATTGGAGACCCAGTACTTC. The chain has TRBV6-2 or TRBV6-3 and TRBJ2-5; 7 bases fit TRBD2. V trimming: 5 bases; J trimming: 5 bases; junction bases outside the gene matches: 14. This CDR3 has 16 amino acids. Germline V gives CDR1 MNHEY, CDR2 SVGEGT.

The rearrangement uses TRBV5-4 and TRBJ2-5; 8 nucleotides align to TRBD1. V was pared by 4 bases and J by 0 bases, with 8 bases of the junction left unmatched. From germline, CDR1 is SGHNT and CDR2 YYREEE (reference sequence). This CDR3 has 16 residues. The chain's CDR3 is CASSARQGLYQETQYF. In DNA, the CDR3 is TGTGCCAGCAGCGCCAGACAGGGGCTGTACCAAGAGACCCAGTACTTC.

This clone appeared once. The chain has TRBV12-3 or TRBV12-4 and TRBJ2-1; perhaps TRBD2 as D (5 bases). This CDR3 has 13 residues. V gave up 0 bases and J gave up 10 bases, with 10 bases separating them. CDR3 bases: TGTGCCAGCAGTTTAGCGGGAGTAGGGGAGCAGTTCTTC. Residues: CASSLAGVGEQFF.

The V and J genes are TRBV19 and TRBJ2-7; 8 bases are shared with TRBD1. The end of the DNA fits TRBJ2-5 better, so the J call may be wrong. Germline values: CDR1 LNHDA, CDR2 SQIVND (reference sequence). CDR3 length: 16 residues. The CDR3 reads CASTPTGVSWGETQYF. The CDR3 bases are TGTGCCAGTACCCCGACAGGGGTGAGTTGGGGCGAGACCCAGTACTTC.

The V call is TRBV11-1, the J call TRBJ2-3, with a possible D match to TRBD1 (6 bases). Germline CDR1 and CDR2: SGHAT and FQDESV (reference sequence). Trimming left V 7 bases short and J 1 base short, with 9 bases between. The CDR3 extends over 13 amino acids. The CDR3 protein is CASTEGGTDTQYF. CDR3 nucleotide sequence: TGTGCCAGCACTGAGGGGGGCACAGATACGCAGTATTTT.

This chain uses TRBV20-1 with TRBJ2-3; D is unresolved. The V end was cut by 8 bases, the J end by 4 bases, with 13 bases between. The CDR3 spans 12 residues. CDR1 and CDR2 from the germline V gene are DFQATT and SNEGSKA (reference sequence). The DNA for the CDR3 is TGCAGTACTATTGACTCCTCAGATACGCAGTATTTT. Translating gives CSTIDSSDTQYF.

In this sample, this clone turned up once. V and J are TRBV5-1 and TRBJ2-2; possible D gene TRBD2, 6 bases. This CDR3 is 12 amino acids long. Per germline, CDR1 SGHRS and CDR2 YFSETQ. V was shortened by 3 bases and J by 8 bases, with 8 bases between the two germline ends. CDR3 residues: CASSYGGGELFF. Here the CDR3 DNA reads TGCGCCAGCAGCTACGGAGGGGGGGAGCTGTTTTTT.

This chain connects TRBV29-1 to TRBJ2-3, with 12 bases identical to TRBD2. The V segment lost 7 bases and the J segment 2 bases; nucleotides outside the gene matches: 22. The CDR3 contains 20 residues. Germline assignment: CDR1 SQVTM and CDR2 ANQGSEA. The CDR3 region has the DNA TGCAGCGCCCTAGGCCAATGGACTAGCGGGAACGAATACTACACAGATACGCAGTATTTT. It specifies CSALGQWTSGNEYYTDTQYF.

This sequence joins TRBV7-2 and TRBJ1-3, with D tentatively TRBD1 (5 bases). V lost 3 bases, J lost 4 bases, and 19 bases lay in between. Per germline, CDR1 SGHTA and CDR2 FQGNSA. The CDR3 loop spans 17 amino acids. DNA of the CDR3: TGTGCCAGCAGCTTGTCAGGGCTCACCGGGGGGGGAAACACCATATATTTT. As protein: CASSLSGLTGGGNTIYF.

The chain carries TRBV2 and TRBJ1-2; TRBD1 matches 9 bases. CDR3 length equals 13 residues. V lost 8 bases and J lost 8; bases outside the gene matches: 9. CDR1 is SNHLY and CDR2 is FYNNEI in the germline V gene. The CDR3 DNA is TGTGCCAGCCAAGGGACAGGGAGTCACGGCTACACCTTC. Translating gives CASQGTGSHGYTF.

V and J are TRBV19 and TRBJ2-7; no firm D call. The CDR3 is made up of 14 amino acids. V shed 4 bases and J shed 1 base, with 11 bases lying between them. Germline V gene sequence: CDR1 LNHDA, CDR2 SQIVND (reference sequence). The CDR3 DNA sequence: TGTGCCAGTAGTAAAAGAGGCTTTTCCTACGAGCAGTACTTC. Residues: CASSKRGFSYEQYF.

The chain has TRBV18 and TRBJ1-5, with D possibly matching TRBD1 (5 bases). V lost 3 bases, J lost 1 base, and 22 bases lay in between. The CDR3 covers 19 residues. The germline gives CDR1 KGHSH, CDR2 LQKENI. CDR3 region: CASSPSAGSGVGSNQPQHF. CDR3 nucleotide sequence: TGTGCCAGCTCACCGTCGGCAGGGTCGGGGGTAGGCAGCAATCAGCCCCAGCATTTT.

This sequence joins TRBV28 and TRBJ1-2; D remains unclear. CDR3 size: 14 residues. Germline values: CDR1 MDHEN, CDR2 SYDVKM. Trimming removed 3 bases from V and 7 bases from J, with 15 bases in between. CDR3 nucleotide sequence: TGTGCCAGCAGTTTTCCGACGGAGAGCCTTGGCTACACCTTC. Amino acids: CASSFPTESLGYTF.

This chain connects TRBV5-1 to TRBJ2-7, with 8 positions matching TRBD2. Germline V gene sequence: CDR1 SGHRS, CDR2 YFSETQ. With 0 bases clipped from V and 4 bases from J, the junction kept 6 bases outside the gene matches. The CDR3 extends over 15 amino acids. The CDR3 DNA reads as TGCGCCAGCAGCTTGGAACTAGCGGTCCCGTACGAGCAGTACTTC. Its protein product is CASSLELAVPYEQYF.

The chain recombines TRBV18 with TRBJ1-6; unclear D gene. The V end was cut by 3 bases, the J end by 5 bases, with 8 bases between. This CDR3 comprises 14 residues. The germline V gene has CDR1 KGHSH and CDR2 LQKENI. The CDR3: CASSPRGDNSPLHF. The CDR3 DNA reads as TGTGCCAGCTCACCCCGGGGTGATAATTCACCCCTCCACTTT.